These 24 T cell receptor beta chains share one sample of origin, sequenced in a study of cytomegalovirus exposure and HLA in healthy donors. 13 Jbeta primers and 60 Vbeta primers were used for the PCR. Produced via immunoSEQ multiplex PCR; TCRdb's table is partial and in-frame only. This sample has approximately 100,000 clones, with around 79% found just once. Sequenced material: PBMCs. Receptors were obtained from a man aged 50-59 years in good health and CMV-seropositive.

The CDR3 region has the DNA TGTGCCAGCTCACCACTGACAGGGGGATCCAAAAACATTCAGTACTTC. The encoded protein is CASSPLTGGSKNIQYF. The gene calls are TRBV18 and TRBJ2-4, with TRBD1 matching 9 bases. Germline values: CDR1 KGHSH, CDR2 LQKENI. The CDR3 has 16 residues. The trim removed 1 base at V and 2 bases at J, leaving 3 bases unmatched.

The rearrangement uses TRBV9 and TRBJ2-1, with 8 bases fitting TRBD2. The germline V gene has CDR1 SGDLS and CDR2 YYNGEE. V dropped 0 bases and J dropped 2; count of bases not matched to a gene: 7. This CDR3 region has 17 residues. The CDR3 region has the DNA TGTGCCAGCAGCGTAGATGAGAGCGGGAGCCCCTACAATGAGCAGTTCTTC. Its translation is CASSVDESGSPYNEQFF.

The chain uses TRBV18 and TRBJ2-7; 9 nucleotides align to TRBD1. The V and J ends lost 6 bases and 2 bases, in that order; junction bases with no gene match: 5. The CDR3 has 14 residues. CDR1 is KGHSH, CDR2 LQKENI, per germline. Written as DNA, the CDR3 is TGTGCCAGCTCCCTAGGGGACAGGGCCTACGAGCAGTACTTC. As protein: CASSLGDRAYEQYF.

Turning to this clone: Other DNA sequences in this sample translate to the same CDR3. This chain links TRBV6-5 with TRBJ1-1; D is possibly TRBD1 (5 bases). The V gene's germline CDR1 is MNHEY and CDR2 SVGAGI. This CDR3 is 12 amino acids long. Deletions cut 5 bases from V and 7 bases from J, with 11 bases between. Here the CDR3 DNA reads TGTGCCAGCAGTAGACGGCAGGGTGAAGCTTTCTTT. Its protein product is CASSRRQGEAFF.

The J gene is TRBJ2-3, the V gene TRBV27; 10 positions match TRBD2. J lost 1 base, V lost 3 bases, and 10 bases had no gene match. CDR3 length: 18 residues. Germline assignment: CDR1 MNHEY and CDR2 SMNVEV (reference sequence). CDR3 nucleotide sequence: TGTGCCAGCAGTTTTTTAGGTCTAGCGGGGGTTGGCACAGATACGCAGTATTTT. Its translation is CASSFLGLAGVGTDTQYF.

The J gene is TRBJ2-7, the V gene TRBV2, with a tentative D call TRBD1 (6 bases). The CDR3 covers 14 residues. V dropped 3 bases and J dropped 2 bases, with 11 bases sitting between them. Looked up from germline, CDR1 is SNHLY and CDR2 is FYNNEI. The DNA for the CDR3 is TGTGCCAGCAGTGAGTCACAGGGAGCCTACGAGCAGTACTTC. Protein product: CASSESQGAYEQYF.

The chain recombines TRBV30 with TRBJ2-7; 14 nucleotides match TRBD2. Per the germline V gene, CDR1 is GTSNPN and CDR2 is SVGIG (reference sequence). CDR3 length: 13 residues. V lost 2 bases, J lost 10 bases, and 4 bases stayed unmatched. CDR3 nucleotides: TGTGCCTGGAGTCCGGGACTAGCGGGAGATCAGTACTTC. Translating gives CAWSPGLAGDQYF.

The chain couples TRBV7-2 to TRBJ2-5; TRBD2 matches at 16 bases. Losses at the gene ends were 4 bases for V and 7 bases for J; bases not matched to a gene: 6. This CDR3 spans 16 amino acids. From germline, CDR1 is SGHTA and CDR2 FQGNSA. Here the CDR3 DNA reads TGTGCCAGCAGCTCCGGGACTAGCGGGAGGGCGCGGACCCAGTACTTC. This gives the protein CASSSGTSGRARTQYF.

The chain recombines TRBV15 with TRBJ2-6, with D perhaps TRBD1 (5 bases). The V end was cut by 8 bases, the J end by 2 bases, with 19 bases between. The CDR3 loop spans 17 amino acids. Germline-derived CDR1 and CDR2 are LNHNV and YYDKDF (reference sequence). CDR3 protein: CATFRAGPGAGANVLTF. The CDR3 DNA sequence: TGTGCCACCTTTAGGGCAGGGCCAGGTGCTGGGGCCAACGTCCTGACTTTC.

The chain uses TRBV2 and TRBJ2-3, with 8 nucleotides matching TRBD2. Germline V CDR1 and CDR2: SNHLY, FYNNEI. V shed 5 bases, J shed 4 bases, and the junction held 2 bases outside the gene matches. CDR3 size: 13 residues. CDR3 amino acids: CASSPGGPDTQYF. The CDR3 bases are TGTGCCAGCAGTCCGGGAGGGCCAGATACGCAGTATTTT.

V gene TRBV27 combines with J gene TRBJ2-1; D is unclear. The V gene's germline CDR1 is MNHEY and CDR2 SMNVEV (reference sequence). This CDR3 comprises 14 residues. Trimming stripped 2 bases from V and 2 bases from J, with 7 bases between. CDR3 in amino acids: CASSLGVPYNEQFF. CDR3 coding DNA: TGTGCCAGCAGTTTAGGAGTCCCCTACAATGAGCAGTTCTTC.

In this sample, this clone turned up a few times. This chain joins TRBV4-3 and TRBJ2-2; 9 nucleotides align to TRBD2. The CDR3 covers 18 residues. V shed 2 bases, J shed 8 bases, and the junction held 15 bases outside the gene matches. Germline V gene sequence: CDR1 LGHNA, CDR2 YSLEER. The CDR3 protein is CASSQIPPGSGSSGELFF. CDR3 bases: TGCGCCAGCAGCCAAATCCCGCCGGGTAGCGGGAGTTCGGGGGAGCTGTTTTTT.

The chain is built from TRBV19 and TRBJ2-1; the match to TRBD2 covers 10 bases. This CDR3 is 16 amino acids long. Germline-derived CDR1 and CDR2 are LNHDA and SQIVND (reference sequence). J was trimmed by 5 bases and V by 9 bases; bases with no gene match: 13. The DNA for the CDR3 is TGTGCCAGCCACCGAGCGGGAGGGGGGGGACACAATGAGCAGTTCTTC. The encoded protein is CASHRAGGGGHNEQFF.

This chain links TRBV28 with TRBJ2-5; 9 bases match TRBD2. Per the germline V gene, CDR1 is MDHEN and CDR2 is SYDVKM. The CDR3 consists of 15 residues. Trimming removed 7 bases from V and 5 bases from J; junction bases left unmatched: 11. CDR3 bases: TGTGCCAGCAATCGACAGGGCGGGAGGGTGGAGACCCAGTACTTC. It yields the protein CASNRQGGRVETQYF.

The chain couples TRBV18 to TRBJ2-1; 16 bases fit TRBD2. V shed 0 bases and J 7 bases; nucleotides not matched to a gene: 0. The V gene's germline CDR1 is KGHSH and CDR2 LQKENI. The length of the CDR3 is 16 residues. The CDR3 loop is CASSPPGLAGGNEQFF. DNA of the CDR3: TGTGCCAGCTCACCACCGGGACTAGCGGGAGGGAATGAGCAGTTCTTC.

The chain couples TRBV5-1 to TRBJ2-1; 9 nucleotides match TRBD2. V gave up 5 bases and J gave up 5 bases; unmatched junction bases: 8. This CDR3 spans 15 amino acids. From germline, CDR1 is SGHRS and CDR2 YFSETQ. CDR3 region: CASSRAGGWDNEQFF. CDR3 bases: TGCGCCAGCAGTCGAGCGGGAGGATGGGACAATGAGCAGTTCTTC. The entire variable domain, with the rest obtained from reference TRBV5-1 and TRBJ2-1, is as follows: KAGVTQTPRYLIKTRGQQVTLSCSPISGHRSVSWYQQTPGQGLQFLFEYFSETQRNKGNFPGRFSGRQFSNSRSEMNVSTLELGDSALYLCASSRAGGWDNEQFFGPGTRLTVL.

The chain couples TRBV4-1 to TRBJ2-7; a weak D match, TRBD1 (7 bases). Between the trimmed V and J ends, which lost 1 base and 4 bases, there was a span of 14 bases. This CDR3 is built from 15 residues. CDR1 and CDR2 from the germline V gene are MGHRA and YSYEKL. The CDR3 region has the DNA TGCGCCAGCAGCCAAGCTTCATCAGGGGGGTACGAGCAGTACTTC. Translation gives CASSQASSGGYEQYF.

V usage is TRBV5-1 and J usage is TRBJ2-7, with 8 bases fitting TRBD2. The germline V gene encodes CDR1 SGHRS and CDR2 YFSETQ. The J segment lost 3 bases and the V segment lost 4 bases, leaving 6 bases of the junction unmatched. The CDR3 length is 14 residues. Here the CDR3 DNA reads TGCGCCAGCAGCCTAGGACTAGCCCTCTACGAGCAGTACTTC. Residues: CASSLGLALYEQYF.

This clone has only a few counts. The V and J genes are TRBV11-2 and TRBJ2-3; 9 bases are shared with TRBD2. Germline CDR1 reads SGHAT; CDR2 reads FQNNGV. The CDR3 is 15 residues long. The trim removed 5 bases at V and 6 bases at J, leaving 9 bases unmatched. This CDR3 is CASSPGGLAADTQYF. Written as DNA, the CDR3 is TGTGCCAGCAGCCCTGGGGGACTAGCAGCTGATACGCAGTATTTT.

J is TRBJ2-1 and V is TRBV29-1; 14 bases match TRBD2. After removal of 1 base from V and 8 bases from J, the junction contained 4 bases not matched to a gene. Germline values: CDR1 SQVTM, CDR2 ANQGSEA. The CDR3 totals 15 residues. For the CDR3, the DNA is TGCAGCGTTGAAGGACTAGCGGGAGGGTACGATGAGCAGTTCTTC. This encodes CSVEGLAGGYDEQFF.

The gene calls are TRBV7-9 and TRBJ2-5; TRBD2 agrees at 11 bases. The V gene end was trimmed by 6 bases and the J gene end by 1 base; junction bases not matched to a gene: 1. The CDR3 extends over 14 amino acids. Germline loops: CDR1 SEHNR, CDR2 FQNEAQ (reference sequence). The CDR3 is CASRGLAGQETQYF. CDR3 nucleotides: TGTGCCAGCAGAGGACTAGCGGGCCAAGAGACCCAGTACTTC.

This sequence joins TRBV6-5 and TRBJ1-1; the D is unclear. V was pared by 0 bases and J by 5 bases, with 16 bases between. Germline V gives CDR1 MNHEY, CDR2 SVGAGI. The CDR3 extends over 16 amino acids. The CDR3 is CASSYSWLPGKTEAFF. The CDR3 DNA reads TGTGCCAGCAGTTACTCTTGGTTACCAGGAAAAACTGAAGCTTTCTTT.

V and J are TRBV18 and TRBJ2-5; 12 bases align to TRBD2. The CDR3 contains 21 residues. Trimming removed 3 bases from V and 6 bases from J; junction bases left unmatched: 23. Germline V gene sequence: CDR1 KGHSH, CDR2 LQKENI. The CDR3 spells CASSPLGQINPTSGSWKTQYF. The DNA for the CDR3 is TGTGCCAGCTCACCCCTCGGACAGATTAACCCGACTAGCGGGAGTTGGAAGACCCAGTACTTC.

The chain joins TRBV10-3 to TRBJ2-1; D gene uncertain. CDR3 length equals 15 residues. The V end lost 4 bases, the J end lost 10 bases, and 20 bases lay between the germline ends. Germline V gives CDR1 ENHRY, CDR2 SYGVKD. CDR3 bases: TGTGCCATCAGTGCGACCGAGACCGACTCCTCCGAGCAGTTCTTC. This encodes CAISATETDSSEQFF.